This T cell receptor (beta chain) was profiled in a study of technical replicates of blood from several donors. Profiling relied on immunoSEQ multiplex PCR, and the TCRdb table lists in-frame clones only, not all of them. The sample holds approximately 94,000 clones, about 95% seen once. Germline assignment: CDR1 SGDLS and CDR2 YYNGEE. V gave up 4 bases and J gave up 6 bases; unmatched junction bases: 18. This CDR3 is built from 18 residues. The V and J genes are TRBV9 and TRBJ2-3, with TRBD2 identical over 9 bases. This receptor was taken from a human donor in good health. The material sequenced was T cells isolated from PBMCs. The CDR3 here is CASSHDNIAGETFDTQYF. CDR3 bases: TGTGCCAGCAGCCATGATAATATAGCGGGAGAAACTTTCGATACGCAGTATTTT.